These 16 T cell receptor beta chains were all obtained from the same sample, sequenced in a study of T-cell reconstitution after alpha-beta-depleted transplantation in children (dated by TCRdb to the mid-2010s). The treatment or condition tag for this specimen amounts to: allogeneic hematopoietic cell transplantation with graft depleted of TCRalphabeta T cells and CD19 B cells. Library generation was performed with PCR. Sequencing took place on an Illumina HiSeq 2500. TCR library preparation used molecular barcoding, with unique molecular identifiers applied to normalize quantification of the TCRbeta repertoire. The public reads were reprocessed in TCRdb via fastp at Q25 and MiXCR, keeping in-frame beta chains. Rows matching on CDR3 protein sequence are summarized as one entry with the most common DNA and genes. This sample is represented by some 150,000 distinct CDR3 sequences; 8.8% of them were singletons. 15% to 20% of the sample is in the top ten clones.

The sample consisted of PBMCs, mostly from graft donor cells, taken 180 days after TCRalphabeta/CD19-depleted stem cell transplant. The source is a female patient aged 2-15 years who had a stem cell transplant for congenital amegakaryocytic thrombocytopenia, so the T cells may come from the graft donor.

This clonotype was seen ten or more times. The V and J genes are TRBV14 and TRBJ1-5; D is undetermined. Trimming left V 2 bases short and J 6 bases short, with 5 bases between. CDR3 length equals 12 residues. Germline CDR1 SGHDN, CDR2 FVKESK. The CDR3, as DNA: TGTGCCAGCAGCCAACGGGGTCAGCCCCAGCATTTT. Its translation: CASSQRGQPQHF.

This clonotype was observed a few times. The chain uses TRBV29-1 and TRBJ1-3; TRBD1 aligns across 7 bases. J was trimmed by 9 bases and V by 6 bases; bases with no gene match: 5. Germline lookup yields CDR1 SQVTM and CDR2 ANQGSEA. The CDR3 contains 11 residues. CDR3 nucleotides: TGCAGCGTGAGACAGGGTAGCACCATATATTTT. This encodes CSVRQGSTIYF. Using reference TRBV29-1 and TRBJ1-3 for the parts outside the CDR3, the full variable domain is SAVISQKPSRDICQRGTSLTIQCQVDSQVTMMFWYRQQPGQSLTLIATANQGSEATYESGFVIDKFPISRPNLTFSTLTVSNMSPEDSSIYLCSVRQGSTIYFGEGSWLTVV.

This clonotype was recorded at least ten times. The V and J genes are TRBV20-1 and TRBJ2-7; 7 bases are shared with TRBD2. This CDR3 region has 17 residues. V dropped 0 bases and J dropped 5; count of bases not matched to a gene: 16. CDR1 and CDR2 from the germline V gene are DFQATT and SNEGSKA (reference sequence). The CDR3 reads CSARDRGGSPFLDEQYF. The CDR3 DNA follows: TGCAGTGCTAGAGATCGGGGCGGGAGTCCCTTTCTCGACGAGCAGTACTTC.

This clonotype has a count of ten or more. This chain joins TRBV4-1 and TRBJ1-1; TRBD1 is a possible D gene (5 bases). This CDR3 contains 13 residues. The V end lost 1 base, the J end lost 7 bases, and 10 bases lay between the germline ends. From germline, CDR1 is MGHRA and CDR2 YSYEKL. This CDR3 is CASSQVQVHEAFF. The CDR3 nucleotides are TGCGCCAGCAGCCAAGTACAGGTACATGAAGCTTTCTTT.

The rearrangement joins TRBV12-3 or TRBV12-4 to TRBJ2-7, with D perhaps matching TRBD2 (5 bases). This CDR3 region has 14 residues. V lost 5 bases and J lost 0, with 11 bases in between. The CDR3 is CASSMSGISYEQYF. CDR3 DNA sequence: TGTGCCAGCAGTATGTCGGGGATCTCCTACGAGCAGTACTTC.

This clonotype appeared a few times. This chain uses TRBV14 with TRBJ2-3, with TRBD1 as a possible D gene (6 bases). The CDR3 covers 12 residues. The germline V gene has CDR1 SGHDN and CDR2 FVKESK. Trimming removed 6 bases from V and 4 bases from J, with 8 bases in between. The CDR3 here is CASRTGSDTQYF. In nucleotides, the CDR3 is TGTGCCAGCAGGACAGGTTCAGATACGCAGTATTTT.

The chain joins TRBV4-2 to TRBJ2-2; TRBD2 is a possible D gene (5 bases). CDR3 length: 13 amino acids. Per the germline V gene, CDR1 is LGHNA and CDR2 is YNFKEQ. Trimming stripped 0 bases from V and 9 bases from J, with 8 bases between. CDR3 coding DNA: TGTGCCAGCAGCCAAGATCGGGGTAGGGAGCTGTTTTTT. This translates into CASSQDRGRELFF.

The DNA for the CDR3 is TGTGCCAGCAGGCGACTAGCGGGACAGTATGAGCAGTTCTTC. Protein product: CASRRLAGQYEQFF. The chain uses TRBV6-4 and TRBJ2-1, with 11 bases identical to TRBD2. With 6 bases clipped from V and 8 bases from J, the junction kept 6 bases outside the gene matches. The CDR3 consists of 14 residues. Per the germline V gene, CDR1 is MRHNA and CDR2 is SNTAGT.

This clonotype has a count of ten or more. This chain links TRBV5-1 with TRBJ1-2; weak D call: TRBD1 (5 bases). In germline, CDR1 is SGHRS, CDR2 YFSETQ. CDR3 length: 13 amino acids. V lost 4 bases and J lost 8, with 15 bases in between. CDR3 protein: CASSPRYGDGYTF. DNA of the CDR3: TGCGCCAGCAGCCCACGCTACGGGGACGGCTACACCTTC. The full variable domain, in which reference TRBV5-1 and TRBJ1-2 provide the parts outside the CDR3, is KAGVTQTPRYLIKTRGQQVTLSCSPISGHRSVSWYQQTPGQGLQFLFEYFSETQRNKGNFPGRFSGRQFSNSRSEMNVSTLELGDSALYLCASSPRYGDGYTFGSGTRLTVV.

This clonotype has ten or more counts. The chain links TRBV5-6 to TRBJ2-5, with TRBD2 identical over 10 bases. The CDR3 is made up of 18 amino acids. The J segment lost 6 bases and the V segment lost 0 bases, leaving 14 bases of the junction unmatched. Germline V lookup: CDR1 SGHDT, CDR2 YYEEEE. The DNA for the CDR3 is TGTGCCAGCAGCTTGGTGTCTAGCGGGAGTCAAAACCCAAAGACCCAGTACTTC. This encodes CASSLVSSGSQNPKTQYF.

This chain joins TRBV5-4 and TRBJ1-2; the D is unclear. Trimming removed 4 bases at V and 3 bases at J, with 16 bases between. This CDR3 is 15 amino acids long. From germline, CDR1 is SGHNT and CDR2 YYREEE (reference sequence). The CDR3: CASSPDSVRDYGYTF. The CDR3, as DNA: TGTGCCAGCAGCCCGGACTCCGTCCGGGACTATGGCTACACCTTC.

The chain carries TRBV5-6 and TRBJ2-1; 8 nucleotides line up with TRBD2. The J segment lost 8 bases and the V segment lost 2 bases, leaving 12 bases of the junction unmatched. Looked up from germline, CDR1 is SGHDT and CDR2 is YYEEEE. The CDR3 has 16 amino acids. CDR3 nucleotides: TGTGCCAGCAGCTTCTTCACGGGAGGGCTGGGAGATGAGCAGTTCTTC. Protein: CASSFFTGGLGDEQFF.

The gene calls are TRBV6-1 and TRBJ2-7; tentative D call: TRBD2 (6 bases). V lost 6 bases to trimming and J lost 3 bases, with 18 bases between them. The germline gives CDR1 MNHNS, CDR2 SASEGT. The CDR3 extends over 15 amino acids. The CDR3 coding sequence is TGTGCCAGCAGCCCCGGCCCCGGGAGAGACTACGAGCAGTACTTC. This translates into CASSPGPGRDYEQYF.

This clonotype was seen many times. V and J are TRBV29-1 and TRBJ2-2; D not resolved. Trimming removed 4 bases at V and 3 bases at J, with 6 bases between. Germline assignment: CDR1 SQVTM and CDR2 ANQGSEA. This CDR3 is built from 12 residues. Here the CDR3 DNA reads TGCAGCGTTGCCCTTTACACCGGGGAGCTGTTTTTT. Encoded protein: CSVALYTGELFF.

The sample holds a few counts of this clonotype. The rearrangement uses TRBV4-1 and TRBJ2-5; 9 bases align to TRBD1. Germline CDR1 reads MGHRA; CDR2 reads YSYEKL. This CDR3 has 13 residues. J was trimmed by 3 bases and V by 6 bases; bases with no gene match: 2. The CDR3: CASRRTGEETQYF. The CDR3 coding sequence is TGCGCCAGCAGGAGGACAGGGGAAGAGACCCAGTACTTC.

This clonotype was seen a few times. The V gene is TRBV20-1, the J gene TRBJ1-2; D perhaps matches TRBD1 (5 bases). This CDR3 contains 13 residues. Trimming pared 3 bases from V and 8 bases from J, leaving 16 bases between. Germline-derived CDR1 and CDR2 are DFQATT and SNEGSKA (reference sequence). The CDR3 sequence: CSARGGLGTGYTF. CDR3 in DNA: TGCAGTGCTAGGGGGGGTTTGGGGACGGGCTACACCTTC.